These 17 T cell receptor beta chains originate from one sample sequenced in a study of T cell changes during pregnancy in multiple sclerosis. Assay: immunoSEQ multiplex PCR; the TCRdb copy retains only in-frame clones and omits some. The sample holds around 130,000 clones; roughly 97% are singletons and the top ten take more than 0.4%. Specimen: peripheral blood, collected after pregnancy. The receptors were gathered from a female donor with multiple sclerosis, enrolled in a pregnancy study.

The V gene is TRBV7-8, the J gene TRBJ2-3; D gene unclear. V was clipped by 6 bases and J by 14 bases, with 15 bases between them. CDR3 size: 11 residues. Germline lookup yields CDR1 SGHVS and CDR2 FQNEAQ. CDR3 bases: TGTGCCAGCAGAGATACGAGCATACCGTATTTT. Amino acids: CASRDTSIPYF.

This chain uses TRBV11-2 with TRBJ1-5; the D gene is possibly TRBD1 (5 bases). V was clipped by 1 base and J by 10 bases, with 11 bases between them. Germline CDR1 SGHAT, CDR2 FQNNGV. The CDR3 consists of 13 residues. The CDR3, as DNA: TGTGCCAGCAGCTTAGTAGTCCAGGGCCCCCAGCATTTT. Protein: CASSLVVQGPQHF.

CDR3 coding DNA: TGCAGCGCACAGGGAGGGAATGGCTACACCTTC. Protein product: CSAQGGNGYTF. This chain uses TRBV29-1 with TRBJ1-2; perhaps TRBD1 as D (6 bases). In germline, CDR1 is SQVTM, CDR2 ANQGSEA. V dropped 7 bases and J dropped 6 bases, with 12 bases sitting between them. The CDR3 is made up of 11 amino acids.

The V call is TRBV9, the J call TRBJ2-2, with TRBD1 as a possible D gene (6 bases). The CDR3 is 15 amino acids. V was trimmed by 2 bases and J by 0 bases, leaving 8 bases between them. Germline V CDR1 and CDR2: SGDLS, YYNGEE. CDR3 DNA: TGTGCCAGCAGCGTCAGGGGCCCGAACACCGGGGAGCTGTTTTTT. Amino acids: CASSVRGPNTGELFF.

V usage is TRBV27 and J usage is TRBJ1-1, with 7 bases aligning to TRBD1. The CDR3 has 16 amino acids. After removal of 5 bases from V and 3 bases from J, the junction contained 12 bases not matched to a gene. Germline V CDR1 and CDR2: MNHEY, SMNVEV (reference sequence). In DNA, the CDR3 is TGTGCCAGCAGTCAGGGCCTGGGACAGATGGACACTGAAGCTTTCTTT. Translating it yields CASSQGLGQMDTEAFF.

The chain is built from TRBV7-3 and TRBJ1-1; possibly TRBD1 for D (5 bases). Germline CDR1 and CDR2: SGHTA and FQGTGA. The V end lost 3 bases, the J end lost 1 base, and 15 bases lay between the germline ends. The CDR3 totals 16 residues. DNA for the CDR3: TGTGCCAGCAGCTTGAGTGGGGGACTGGCGAACACTGAAGCTTTCTTT. This encodes CASSLSGGLANTEAFF.

V usage is TRBV19 and J usage is TRBJ2-1; 9 bases align to TRBD2. Germline V gene data show CDR1 as LNHDA and CDR2 as SQIVND (reference sequence). The ends lost 3 bases at V and 7 bases at J; junction bases unmatched: 4. The CDR3 consists of 14 residues. This CDR3 is CASSMSSGANEQFF. In nucleotides, the CDR3 is TGTGCCAGTAGTATGTCTAGCGGGGCTAATGAGCAGTTCTTC.

The chain uses TRBV18 and TRBJ1-3, with TRBD1 identical over 7 bases. Unmatched junction bases numbered 4, after V lost 7 bases and J lost 1 base. The germline CDR1 and CDR2 sequences are KGHSH and LQKENI. The CDR3 contains 14 residues. The CDR3 nucleotides read TGTGCCAGCTTGACAGGGAGTTCTGGAAACACCATATATTTT. It encodes CASLTGSSGNTIYF.

The J gene is TRBJ2-7, the V gene TRBV4-3; 9 bases map to TRBD1. This CDR3 comprises 13 residues. Germline V CDR1 and CDR2: LGHNA, YSLEER. The V gene end was trimmed by 4 bases and the J gene end by 7 bases; junction bases not matched to a gene: 5. CDR3 nucleotide sequence: TGCGCCAGCAGCCTAGGGACAGGGTATGAGCAGTACTTC. This gives the protein CASSLGTGYEQYF.

The chain joins TRBV18 to TRBJ2-7; 7 positions match TRBD2. The CDR3 is made up of 14 amino acids. Losses at the gene ends were 1 base for V and 4 bases for J; bases not matched to a gene: 4. The germline CDR1 and CDR2 sequences are KGHSH and LQKENI. CDR3 region: CASSPQGSGYEQYF. CDR3 sequence (DNA): TGTGCCAGCTCACCACAGGGTAGCGGGTACGAGCAGTACTTC.

This chain joins TRBV27 and TRBJ1-2; 9 nucleotides line up with TRBD1. The CDR3 extends over 15 amino acids. The V segment lost 6 bases and the J segment 3 bases; nucleotides outside the gene matches: 8. Per germline, CDR1 MNHEY and CDR2 SMNVEV (reference sequence). This CDR3 reads CASSGTGIRHYGYTF. The CDR3 DNA follows: TGTGCCAGCAGCGGGACAGGGATACGCCACTATGGCTACACCTTC.

The rearrangement uses TRBV6-5 and TRBJ2-7, with a possible D match to TRBD2 (6 bases). The CDR3 extends over 11 amino acids. Trimming stripped 5 bases from V and 6 bases from J, with 8 bases between. Germline-derived CDR1 and CDR2 are MNHEY and SVGAGI. The CDR3 bases are TGTGCCAGCAGTAGGGGAGGCGAGCAGTACTTC. The encoded protein is CASSRGGEQYF.

Points on this clone: The junction departs from the called germline gene at one end, perhaps through a read error. The chain combines TRBV5-4 with TRBJ2-7; the match to TRBD1 covers 7 bases. Germline V gene sequence: CDR1 SGHNT, CDR2 YYREEE (reference sequence). CDR3 length: 11 residues. Here the CDR3 DNA reads TGTGCCAGCAGCGCGACAGGGAACTTATTTTTC. It specifies CASSATGNLFF.

The chain couples TRBV27 to TRBJ2-7; a possible D gene is TRBD2 (5 bases). V was pared by 6 bases and J by 0 bases, with 9 bases between. The CDR3 sequence is 13 residues long. Germline loops: CDR1 MNHEY, CDR2 SMNVEV (reference sequence). CDR3 nucleotide sequence: TGTGCCAGCAGCGGACTTAGCTCCTACGAGCAGTACTTC. Its protein is CASSGLSSYEQYF.

Regarding this clone: An end of the junction differs from the germline gene, which may be a read error. The chain is built from TRBV7-7 and TRBJ2-3; D is ambiguous. Germline V gene sequence: CDR1 SSHAT, CDR2 FNYEAQ (reference sequence). The CDR3 length is 13 residues. The CDR3 sequence is CASSSEHTDTQYF. The CDR3 nucleotides are TGTGCTAGCAGCTCTGAACACACAGATACGCAGTATTTT.

The CDR3 DNA reads TGTGCCAGCAGTGAAGGTGAGGGGGTCATTTACGAGCAGTACTTC. Its translation: CASSEGEGVIYEQYF. This chain uses TRBV6-1 with TRBJ2-7, with a tentative D call TRBD1 (6 bases). The CDR3 is 15 amino acids. V lost 1 base to trimming and J lost 4 bases, with 14 bases between them. CDR1 and CDR2 (germline): MNHNS, SASEGT.

The genes are TRBV5-1 and TRBJ2-7, with D possibly TRBD1 on 6 matching bases. V dropped 3 bases and J dropped 6 bases, with 13 bases sitting between them. This CDR3 has 13 amino acids. In germline, CDR1 is SGHRS, CDR2 YFSETQ. In nucleotides, the CDR3 is TGCGCCAGCAGCTCGGGACACCTCCTCGAGCAGTACTTC. Translated, it gives CASSSGHLLEQYF.